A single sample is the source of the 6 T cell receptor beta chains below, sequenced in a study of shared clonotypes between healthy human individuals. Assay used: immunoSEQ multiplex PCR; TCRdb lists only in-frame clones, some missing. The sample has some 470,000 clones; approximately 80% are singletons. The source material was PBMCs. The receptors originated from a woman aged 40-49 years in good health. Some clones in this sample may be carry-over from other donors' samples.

For the CDR3, the DNA is TGTGCCAGCTCAAATCTACCGGGACGGCAAAATGAAAAACTGTTTTTT. Translated, it gives CASSNLPGRQNEKLFF. The genes are TRBV18 and TRBJ1-4; tentative D call: TRBD1 (5 bases). The CDR3 contains 16 residues. Looked up from germline, CDR1 is KGHSH and CDR2 is LQKENI. The V and J ends lost 5 bases and 5 bases respectively, with 18 bases between them.

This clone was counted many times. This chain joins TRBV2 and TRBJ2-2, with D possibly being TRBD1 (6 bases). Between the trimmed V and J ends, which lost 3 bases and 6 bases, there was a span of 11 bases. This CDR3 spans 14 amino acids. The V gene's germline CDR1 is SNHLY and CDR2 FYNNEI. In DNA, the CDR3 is TGTGCCAGCAGTGACAGGGCAGGGGCCGGGGAGCTGTTTTTT. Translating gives CASSDRAGAGELFF.

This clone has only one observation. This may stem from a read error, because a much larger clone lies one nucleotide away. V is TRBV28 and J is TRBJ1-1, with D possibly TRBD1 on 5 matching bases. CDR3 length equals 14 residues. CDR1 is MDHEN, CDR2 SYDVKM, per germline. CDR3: CACSPGGGNTEAFF. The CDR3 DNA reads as TGTGCCTGCAGTCCCGGGGGGGGGAACACTGAAGCTTTCTTT.

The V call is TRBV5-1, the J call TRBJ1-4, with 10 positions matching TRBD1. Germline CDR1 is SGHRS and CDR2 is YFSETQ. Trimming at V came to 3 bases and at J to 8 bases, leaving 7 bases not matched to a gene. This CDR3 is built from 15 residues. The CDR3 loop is CASSWTGTGEEKLFF. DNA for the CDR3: TGCGCCAGCAGCTGGACCGGGACAGGGGAGGAAAAACTGTTTTTT. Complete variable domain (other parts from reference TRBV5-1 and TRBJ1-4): KAGVTQTPRYLIKTRGQQVTLSCSPISGHRSVSWYQQTPGQGLQFLFEYFSETQRNKGNFPGRFSGRQFSNSRSEMNVSTLELGDSALYLCASSWTGTGEEKLFFGSGTQLSVL.

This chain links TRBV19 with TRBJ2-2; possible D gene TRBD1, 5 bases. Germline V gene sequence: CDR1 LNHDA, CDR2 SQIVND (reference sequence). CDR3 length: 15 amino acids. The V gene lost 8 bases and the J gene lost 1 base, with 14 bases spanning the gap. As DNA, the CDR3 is TGTGCCAGTGCGCTGGACAATGTGAACACCGGGGAGCTGTTTTTT. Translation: CASALDNVNTGELFF.

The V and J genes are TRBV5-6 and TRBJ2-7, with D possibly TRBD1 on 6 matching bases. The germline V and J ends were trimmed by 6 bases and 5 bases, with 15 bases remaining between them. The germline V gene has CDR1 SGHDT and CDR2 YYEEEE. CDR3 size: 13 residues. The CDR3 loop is CASTRAGAHEQYF. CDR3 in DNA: TGTGCCAGCACTCGCGCAGGGGCCCACGAGCAGTACTTC.